This TCR beta chain was captured in a study of OX40 agonist ivuxolimab in advanced cancers. Assay: immunoSEQ multiplex PCR; the TCRdb copy retains only in-frame clones and omits some. Of some 74,000 clones in the sample, roughly 88% were seen once. Germline V gives CDR1 LGHNA, CDR2 YSLEER. This CDR3 has 15 amino acids. Losses at the gene ends were 2 bases for V and 8 bases for J; bases not matched to a gene: 9. V and J are TRBV4-3 and TRBJ1-2; 9 nucleotides match TRBD1. Specimen: CD4+ or CD8+ T cells sorted from blood, collected in a trial of the OX40 agonist ivuxolimab. The TCR originated in an adult with an advanced solid tumor such as melanoma, head and neck, liver or kidney cancer. The chain's CDR3 is CASSQQQGAGYGYTF. In DNA form, the CDR3 reads TGCGCCAGCAGCCAACAACAGGGGGCGGGGTACGGCTACACCTTC.